The entry below describes one T cell receptor beta chain. This sample is part of a study of blood T cell repertoires in COVID-19. The wider study: PBMCs, B-cell-depleted T cells, or T cells provided the cDNA or gDNA that made up the material.

Original handling: Cell counts per sample came from amplifying reference gene primers. Method: immunoSEQ multiplex PCR; TCRdb's copy keeps in-frame clones and lacks some. The DNA gave D and trimming, while V, J and clone size come from that table. The sample lists hundreds of thousands of clones; roughly four fifths were seen once. In assigning cohorts, the study relied on participant-reported clinical history. All exposed participants met a person with COVID-19 within 2 weeks before entering the study. Trimming left V 2 bases short and J 6 bases short, with 10 bases between. The CDR3 covers 13 residues.

The TCR originated in a woman aged 45 to 65 who had been exposed to COVID-19. The rearrangement uses TRBV12-3 or TRBV12-4 and TRBJ1-1; no reliable D call. Sequencing was carried out using PBMCs or T cells enriched from blood (not recorded which). CDR3 residues: CASSLNGLAEAFF. CDR3 DNA: TGTGCCAGCAGTTTAAACGGACTGGCTGAAGCTTTCTTT.